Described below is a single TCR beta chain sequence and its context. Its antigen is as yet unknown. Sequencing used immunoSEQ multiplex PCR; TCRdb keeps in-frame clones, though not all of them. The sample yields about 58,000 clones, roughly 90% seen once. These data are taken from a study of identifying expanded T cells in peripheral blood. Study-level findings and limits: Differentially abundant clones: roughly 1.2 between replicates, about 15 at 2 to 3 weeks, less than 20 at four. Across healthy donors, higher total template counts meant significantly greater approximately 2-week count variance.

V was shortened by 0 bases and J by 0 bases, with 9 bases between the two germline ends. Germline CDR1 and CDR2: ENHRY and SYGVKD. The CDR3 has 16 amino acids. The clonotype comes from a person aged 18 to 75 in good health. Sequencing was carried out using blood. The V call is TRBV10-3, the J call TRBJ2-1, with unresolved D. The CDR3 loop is CAISESSRSSYNEQFF. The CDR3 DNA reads TGTGCCATCAGTGAGTCTTCTAGATCCTCCTACAATGAGCAGTTCTTC.